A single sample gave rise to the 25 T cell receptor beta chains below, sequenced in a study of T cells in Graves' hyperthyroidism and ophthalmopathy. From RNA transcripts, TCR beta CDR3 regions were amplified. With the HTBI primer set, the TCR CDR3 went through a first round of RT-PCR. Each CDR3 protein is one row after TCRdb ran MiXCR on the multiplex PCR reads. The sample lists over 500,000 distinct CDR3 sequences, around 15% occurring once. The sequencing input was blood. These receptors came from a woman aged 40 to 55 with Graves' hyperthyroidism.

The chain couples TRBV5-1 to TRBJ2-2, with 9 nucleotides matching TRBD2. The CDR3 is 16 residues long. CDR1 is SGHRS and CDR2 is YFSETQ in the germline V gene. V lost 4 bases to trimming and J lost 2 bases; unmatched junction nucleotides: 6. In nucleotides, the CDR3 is TGCGCCAGCAGCATTAGACTAGCGGAAAACACCGGGGAGCTGTTTTTT. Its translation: CASSIRLAENTGELFF.

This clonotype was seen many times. CDR3 sequence reads: CSANEIRDPDLEQYF. The CDR3 DNA follows: TGCAGTGCTAATGAAATCCGGGACCCCGACCTCGAGCAGTACTTC. This rearrangement joins TRBV20-1 to TRBJ2-7; either TRBD1 or TRBD2 may supply D (5 bases each). With 4 bases removed from V and 6 bases from J, the gap between germline ends came to 22 bases. This CDR3 contains 15 residues. Germline V gene lookup returns CDR1 DFQATT and CDR2 SNEGSKA (reference sequence).

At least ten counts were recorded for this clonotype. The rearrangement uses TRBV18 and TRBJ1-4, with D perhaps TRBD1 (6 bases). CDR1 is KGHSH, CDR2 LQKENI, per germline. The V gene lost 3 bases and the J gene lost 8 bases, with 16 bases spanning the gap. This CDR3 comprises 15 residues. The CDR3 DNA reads TGTGCCAGCTCACCCGCCGCAGGGGAGCGCGAAAAACTGTTTTTT. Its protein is CASSPAAGEREKLFF.

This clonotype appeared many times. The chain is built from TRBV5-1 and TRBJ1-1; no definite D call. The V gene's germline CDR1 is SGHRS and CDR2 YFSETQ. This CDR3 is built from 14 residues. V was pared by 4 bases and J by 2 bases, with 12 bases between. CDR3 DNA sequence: TGCGCCAGCAGCCCCGAGGGTTCTAACACTGAAGCTTTCTTT. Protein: CASSPEGSNTEAFF.

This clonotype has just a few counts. The DNA for the CDR3 is TGTGCCAGCAGCTTAGCCGTTTACTCTAGCTCCTACGAGCAGTACTTC. Its translation: CASSLAVYSSSYEQYF. The chain uses TRBV7-2 and TRBJ2-7; D gene uncertain. Germline CDR1 and CDR2: SGHTA and FQGNSA. This CDR3 region has 16 residues. V lost 0 bases and J lost 0, with 12 bases in between.

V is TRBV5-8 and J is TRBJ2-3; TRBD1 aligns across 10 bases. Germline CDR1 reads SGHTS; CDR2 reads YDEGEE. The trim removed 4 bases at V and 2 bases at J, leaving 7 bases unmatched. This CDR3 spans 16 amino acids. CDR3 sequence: CASSLGDRGPTDTQYF. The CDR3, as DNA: TGTGCCAGCAGCCTTGGGGACAGGGGCCCCACAGATACGCAGTATTTT. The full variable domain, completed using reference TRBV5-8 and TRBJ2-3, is EAGVTQSPTHLIKTRGQQATLRCSPISGHTSVYWYQQALGLGLQFLLWYDEGEERNRGNFPPRFSGRQFPNYSSELNVNALELEDSALYLCASSLGDRGPTDTQYFGPGTRLTVL.

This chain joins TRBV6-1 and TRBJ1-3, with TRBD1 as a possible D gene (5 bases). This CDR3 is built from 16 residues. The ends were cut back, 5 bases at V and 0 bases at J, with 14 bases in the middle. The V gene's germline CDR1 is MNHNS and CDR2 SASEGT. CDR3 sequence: CASSRQSMSSGNTIYF. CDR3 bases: TGTGCCAGCAGTCGACAGTCTATGAGCTCTGGAAACACCATATATTTT.

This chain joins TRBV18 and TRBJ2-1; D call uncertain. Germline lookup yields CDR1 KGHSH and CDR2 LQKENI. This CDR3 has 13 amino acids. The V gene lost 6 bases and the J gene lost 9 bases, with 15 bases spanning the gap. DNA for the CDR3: TGTGCCAGCTCCGACCAAGGGTCCGGTGAGCAGTTCTTC. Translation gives CASSDQGSGEQFF.

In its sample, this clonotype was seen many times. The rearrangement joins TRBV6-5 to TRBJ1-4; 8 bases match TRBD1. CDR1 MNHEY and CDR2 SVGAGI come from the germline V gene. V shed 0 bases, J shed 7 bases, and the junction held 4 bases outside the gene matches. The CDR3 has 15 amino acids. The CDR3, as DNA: TGTGCCAGCAGTTACTCTCAGGGGGCGCGTGAAAAACTGTTTTTT. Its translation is CASSYSQGAREKLFF.

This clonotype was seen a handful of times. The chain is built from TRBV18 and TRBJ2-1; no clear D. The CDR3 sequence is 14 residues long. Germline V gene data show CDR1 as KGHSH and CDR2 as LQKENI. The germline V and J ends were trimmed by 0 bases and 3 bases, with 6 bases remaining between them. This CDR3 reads CASSPPNGYNEQFF. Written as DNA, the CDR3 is TGTGCCAGCTCACCACCTAACGGCTACAATGAGCAGTTCTTC. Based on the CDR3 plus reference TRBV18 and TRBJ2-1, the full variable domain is NAGVMQNPRHLVRRRGQEARLRCSPMKGHSHVYWYRQLPEEGLKFMVYLQKENIIDESGMPKERFSAEFPKEGPSILRIQQVVRGDSAAYFCASSPPNGYNEQFFGPGTRLTVL.

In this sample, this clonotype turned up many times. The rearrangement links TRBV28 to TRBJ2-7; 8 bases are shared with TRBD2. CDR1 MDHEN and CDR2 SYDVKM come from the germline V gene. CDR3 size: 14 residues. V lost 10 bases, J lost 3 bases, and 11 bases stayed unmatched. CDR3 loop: CATTQGTSFYEQYF. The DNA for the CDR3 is TGTGCCACAACCCAGGGGACTAGTTTCTACGAGCAGTACTTC.

CDR3 sequence: CASSDNSGTGAYNEQFF. CDR3 nucleotide sequence: TGTGCCAGCAGCGACAACTCCGGGACAGGGGCCTACAATGAGCAGTTCTTC. V gene TRBV14 combines with J gene TRBJ2-1, with TRBD1 matching over 10 bases. Trimming at V came to 5 bases and at J to 2 bases, leaving 9 bases not matched to a gene. The CDR3 has 17 residues. Germline V gene lookup returns CDR1 SGHDN and CDR2 FVKESK.

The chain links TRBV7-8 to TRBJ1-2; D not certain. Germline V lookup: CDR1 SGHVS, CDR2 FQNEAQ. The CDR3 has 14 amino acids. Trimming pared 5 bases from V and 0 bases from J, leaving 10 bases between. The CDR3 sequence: CASSNGVTNYGYTF. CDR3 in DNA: TGTGCCAGCAGCAACGGGGTTACTAACTATGGCTACACCTTC.

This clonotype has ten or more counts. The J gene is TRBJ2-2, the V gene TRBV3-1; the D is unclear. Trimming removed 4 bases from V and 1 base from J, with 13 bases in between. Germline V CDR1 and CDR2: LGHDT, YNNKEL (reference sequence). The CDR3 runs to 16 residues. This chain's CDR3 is CASSRHSDVNTGELFF. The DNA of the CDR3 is TGTGCCAGCAGCCGACATTCGGACGTGAACACCGGGGAGCTGTTTTTT.

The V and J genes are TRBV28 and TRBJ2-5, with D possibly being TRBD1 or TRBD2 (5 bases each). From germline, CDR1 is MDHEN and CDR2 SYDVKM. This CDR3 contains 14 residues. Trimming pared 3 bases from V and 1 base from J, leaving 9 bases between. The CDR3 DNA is TGTGCCAGCAGTTTGCCGGGACCCCAAGAGACCCAGTACTTC. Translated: CASSLPGPQETQYF.

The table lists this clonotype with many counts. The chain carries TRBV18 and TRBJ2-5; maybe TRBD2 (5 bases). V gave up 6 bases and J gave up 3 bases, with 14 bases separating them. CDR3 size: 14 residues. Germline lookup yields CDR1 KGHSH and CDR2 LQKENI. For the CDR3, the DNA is TGTGCCAGCTCCCCCCCAACGGGAAAAGAGACCCAGTACTTC. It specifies CASSPPTGKETQYF.

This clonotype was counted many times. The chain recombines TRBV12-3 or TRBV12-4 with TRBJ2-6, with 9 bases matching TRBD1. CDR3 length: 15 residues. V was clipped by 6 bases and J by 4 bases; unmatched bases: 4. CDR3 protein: CASSRGQGGANVLTF. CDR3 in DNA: TGTGCCAGCAGCCGCGGACAGGGGGGGGCCAACGTCCTGACTTTC.

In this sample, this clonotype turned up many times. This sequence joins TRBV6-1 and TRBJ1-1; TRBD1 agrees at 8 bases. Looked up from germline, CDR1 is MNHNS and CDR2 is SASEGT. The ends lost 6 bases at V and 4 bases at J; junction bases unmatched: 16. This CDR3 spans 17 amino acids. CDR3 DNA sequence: TGTGCCAGCAGCCCGACAGGGGTTCCAGTTTCGACCACTGAAGCTTTCTTT. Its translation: CASSPTGVPVSTTEAFF.

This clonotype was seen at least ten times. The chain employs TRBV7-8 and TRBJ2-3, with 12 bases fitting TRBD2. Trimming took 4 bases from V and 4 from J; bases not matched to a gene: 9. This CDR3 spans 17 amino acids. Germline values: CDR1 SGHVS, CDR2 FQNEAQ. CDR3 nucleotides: TGTGCCAGCAGCTACCTAGCGGGAGGGCCCTTAGCAGATACGCAGTATTTT. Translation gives CASSYLAGGPLADTQYF. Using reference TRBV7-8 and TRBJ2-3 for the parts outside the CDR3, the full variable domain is GAGVSQSPRYKVAKRGQDVALRCDPISGHVSLFWYQQALGQGPEFLTYFQNEAQLDKSGLPSDRFFAERPEGSVSTLKIQRTQQEDSAVYLCASSYLAGGPLADTQYFGPGTRLTVL.

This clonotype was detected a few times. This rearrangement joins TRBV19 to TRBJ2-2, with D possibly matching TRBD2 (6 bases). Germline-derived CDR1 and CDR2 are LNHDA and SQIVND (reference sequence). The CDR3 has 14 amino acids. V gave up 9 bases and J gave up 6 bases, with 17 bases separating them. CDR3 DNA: TGTGCCAGCACGCTCCAGGGAGGTGCCGGGGAGCTGTTTTTT. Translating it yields CASTLQGGAGELFF.

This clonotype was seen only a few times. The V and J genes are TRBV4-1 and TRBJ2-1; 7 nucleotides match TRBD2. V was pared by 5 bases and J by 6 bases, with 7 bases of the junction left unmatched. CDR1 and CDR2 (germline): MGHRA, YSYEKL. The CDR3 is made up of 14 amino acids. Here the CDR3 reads CASSGRALGNEQFF. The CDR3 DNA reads TGCGCCAGCAGCGGGAGGGCCCTCGGCAATGAGCAGTTCTTC.

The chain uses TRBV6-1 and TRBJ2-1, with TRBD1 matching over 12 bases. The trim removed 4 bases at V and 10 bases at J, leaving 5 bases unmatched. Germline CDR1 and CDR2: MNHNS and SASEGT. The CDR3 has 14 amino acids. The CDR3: CASSVPGTGGEQFF. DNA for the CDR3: TGTGCCAGCAGTGTCCCCGGGACAGGGGGCGAGCAGTTCTTC.

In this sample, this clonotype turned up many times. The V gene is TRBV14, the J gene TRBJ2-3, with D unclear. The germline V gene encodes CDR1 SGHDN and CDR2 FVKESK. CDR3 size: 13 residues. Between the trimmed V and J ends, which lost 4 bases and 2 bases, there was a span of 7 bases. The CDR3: CASSRKVTDTQYF. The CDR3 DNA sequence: TGTGCCAGCAGCCGAAAAGTCACAGATACGCAGTATTTT.

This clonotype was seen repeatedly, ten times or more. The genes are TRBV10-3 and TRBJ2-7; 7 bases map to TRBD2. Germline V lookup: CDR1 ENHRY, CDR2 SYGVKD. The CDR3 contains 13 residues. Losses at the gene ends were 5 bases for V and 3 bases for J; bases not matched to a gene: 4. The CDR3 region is CAISPASGYEQYF. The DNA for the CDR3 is TGTGCCATCAGTCCAGCTAGCGGCTACGAGCAGTACTTC.

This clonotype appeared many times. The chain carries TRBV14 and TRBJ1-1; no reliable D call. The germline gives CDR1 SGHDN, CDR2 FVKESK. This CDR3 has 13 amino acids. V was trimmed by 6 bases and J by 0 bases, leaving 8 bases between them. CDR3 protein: CASSDGVNTEAFF. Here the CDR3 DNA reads TGTGCCAGCAGTGACGGGGTGAACACTGAAGCTTTCTTT. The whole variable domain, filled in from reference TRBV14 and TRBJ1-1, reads EAGVTQFPSHSVIEKGQTVTLRCDPISGHDNLYWYRRVMGKEIKFLLHFVKESKQDESGMPNNRFLAERTGGTYSTLKVQPAELEDSGVYFCASSDGVNTEAFFGQGTRLTVV.